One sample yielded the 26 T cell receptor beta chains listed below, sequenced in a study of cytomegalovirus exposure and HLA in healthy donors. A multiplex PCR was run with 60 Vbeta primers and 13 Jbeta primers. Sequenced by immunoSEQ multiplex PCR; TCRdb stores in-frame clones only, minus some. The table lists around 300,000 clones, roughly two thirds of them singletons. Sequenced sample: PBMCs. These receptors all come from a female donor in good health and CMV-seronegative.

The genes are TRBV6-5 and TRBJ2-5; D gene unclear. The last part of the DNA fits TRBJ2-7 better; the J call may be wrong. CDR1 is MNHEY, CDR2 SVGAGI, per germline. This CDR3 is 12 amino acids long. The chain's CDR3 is CASSANNYEQYF. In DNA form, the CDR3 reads TGTGCCAGCTCTGCTAACAACTACGAGCAGTACTTC.

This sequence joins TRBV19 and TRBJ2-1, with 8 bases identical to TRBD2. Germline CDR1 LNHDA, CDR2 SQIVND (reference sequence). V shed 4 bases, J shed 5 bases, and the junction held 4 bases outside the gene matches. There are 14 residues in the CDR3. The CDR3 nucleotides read TGTGCCAGTAGTAGGCGGGAGGCCAACAATGAGCAGTTCTTC. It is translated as CASSRREANNEQFF.

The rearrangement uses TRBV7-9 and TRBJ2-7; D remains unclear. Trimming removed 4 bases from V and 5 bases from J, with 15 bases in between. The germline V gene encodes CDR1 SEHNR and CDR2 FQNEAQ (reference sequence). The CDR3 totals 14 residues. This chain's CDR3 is CASSSYASVDEQYF. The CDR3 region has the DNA TGTGCCAGCAGCTCATACGCCTCAGTTGACGAGCAGTACTTC.

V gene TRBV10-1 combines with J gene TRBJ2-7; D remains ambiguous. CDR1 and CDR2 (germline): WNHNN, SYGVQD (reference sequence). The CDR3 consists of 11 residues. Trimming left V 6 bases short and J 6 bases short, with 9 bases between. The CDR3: CASSRGGEQYF. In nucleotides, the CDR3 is TGCGCCAGCAGCCGAGGTGGCGAGCAGTACTTC.

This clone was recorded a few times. The CDR3 nucleotides are TGTGCCAGCAGCGTAGGGTTGACAGCGAACACTGAAGCTTTCTTT. This sequence encodes CASSVGLTANTEAFF. The rearrangement uses TRBV9 and TRBJ1-1, with D perhaps TRBD1 (5 bases). CDR3 size: 15 residues. V shed 0 bases and J shed 1 base, with 10 bases lying between them. The germline V gene encodes CDR1 SGDLS and CDR2 YYNGEE.

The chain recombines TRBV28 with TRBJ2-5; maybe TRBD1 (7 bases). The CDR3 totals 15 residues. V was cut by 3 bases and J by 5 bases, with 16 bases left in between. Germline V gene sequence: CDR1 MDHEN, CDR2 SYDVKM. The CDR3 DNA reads TGTGCCAGCAGTTTGGGAGACAGGGAGGCGGAGACCCAGTACTTC. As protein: CASSLGDREAETQYF.

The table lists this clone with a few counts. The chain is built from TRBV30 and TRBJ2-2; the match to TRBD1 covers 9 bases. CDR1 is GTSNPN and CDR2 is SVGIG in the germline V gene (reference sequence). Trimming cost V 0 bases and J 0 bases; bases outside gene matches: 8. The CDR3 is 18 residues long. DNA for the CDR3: TGTGCCTGGAGTGTAATGGACAGGGGTCTACCGAACACCGGGGAGCTGTTTTTT. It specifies CAWSVMDRGLPNTGELFF.

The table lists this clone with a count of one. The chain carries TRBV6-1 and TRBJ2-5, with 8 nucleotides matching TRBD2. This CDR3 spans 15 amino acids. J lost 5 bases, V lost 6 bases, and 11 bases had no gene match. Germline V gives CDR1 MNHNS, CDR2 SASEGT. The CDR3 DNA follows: TGTGCCAGCAGACCAGCGGGAGTCCTCCGGGAGACCCAGTACTTC. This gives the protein CASRPAGVLRETQYF.

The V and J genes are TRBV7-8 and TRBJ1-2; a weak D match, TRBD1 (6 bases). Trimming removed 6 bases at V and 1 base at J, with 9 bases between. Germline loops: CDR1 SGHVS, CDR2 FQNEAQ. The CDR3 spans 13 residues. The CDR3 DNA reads TGTGCCAGCAGTCAACAGGGTAACTATGGCTACACCTTC. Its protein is CASSQQGNYGYTF.

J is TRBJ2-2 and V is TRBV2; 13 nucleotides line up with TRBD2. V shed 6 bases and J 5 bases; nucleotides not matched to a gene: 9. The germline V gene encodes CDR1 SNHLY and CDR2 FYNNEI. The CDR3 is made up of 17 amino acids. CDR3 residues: CASSSGLAGARTGELFF. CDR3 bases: TGTGCCAGCAGCTCTGGACTAGCGGGAGCGCGAACCGGGGAGCTGTTTTTT.

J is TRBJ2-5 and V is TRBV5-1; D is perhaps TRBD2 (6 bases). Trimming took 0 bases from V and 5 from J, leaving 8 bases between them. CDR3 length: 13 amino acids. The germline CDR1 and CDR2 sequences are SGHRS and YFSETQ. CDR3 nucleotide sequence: TGCGCCAGCAGCTTGGATCTAGCGGAGACCCAGTACTTC. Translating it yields CASSLDLAETQYF.

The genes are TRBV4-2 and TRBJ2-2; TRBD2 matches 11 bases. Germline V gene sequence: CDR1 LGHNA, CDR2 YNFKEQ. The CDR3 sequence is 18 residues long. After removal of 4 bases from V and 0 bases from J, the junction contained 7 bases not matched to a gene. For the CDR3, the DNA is TGTGCCAGCAGCCTTTATACTAGCGGGAGAACGAACACCGGGGAGCTGTTTTTT. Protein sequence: CASSLYTSGRTNTGELFF.

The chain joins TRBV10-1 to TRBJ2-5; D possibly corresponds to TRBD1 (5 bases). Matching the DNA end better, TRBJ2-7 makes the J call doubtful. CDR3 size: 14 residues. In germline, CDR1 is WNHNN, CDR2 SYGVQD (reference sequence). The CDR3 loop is CASSSRGAPYEQYF. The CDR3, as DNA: TGCGCCAGCAGTTCCCGTGGGGCACCCTACGAGCAGTACTTC.

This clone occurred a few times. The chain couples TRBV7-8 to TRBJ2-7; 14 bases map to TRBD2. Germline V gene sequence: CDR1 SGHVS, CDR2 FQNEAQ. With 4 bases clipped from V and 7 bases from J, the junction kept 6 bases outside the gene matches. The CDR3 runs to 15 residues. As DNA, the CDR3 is TGTGCCAGCAGCTCCGGGACTAGCGGGAGTACGGAGCAGTACTTC. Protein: CASSSGTSGSTEQYF.

This CDR3 reads CASSLGGNYGYTF. The CDR3 region has the DNA TGTGCCAGCAGTTTAGGGGGGAACTATGGCTACACCTTC. This chain uses TRBV28 with TRBJ1-2, with a tentative D call TRBD1 (5 bases). The CDR3 is 13 residues long. CDR1 is MDHEN and CDR2 is SYDVKM in the germline V gene. V was clipped by 2 bases and J by 2 bases, with 6 bases between them.

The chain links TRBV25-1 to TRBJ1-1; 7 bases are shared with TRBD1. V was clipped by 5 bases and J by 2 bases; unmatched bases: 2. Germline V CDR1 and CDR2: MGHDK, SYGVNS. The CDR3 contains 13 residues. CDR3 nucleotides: TGTGCCAGCAGTAGACAGGGCAACACTGAAGCTTTCTTT. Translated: CASSRQGNTEAFF.

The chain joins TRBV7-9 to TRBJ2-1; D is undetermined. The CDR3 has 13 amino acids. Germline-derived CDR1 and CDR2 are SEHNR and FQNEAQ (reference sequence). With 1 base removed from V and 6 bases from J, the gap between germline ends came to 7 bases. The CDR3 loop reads CASSLDWSNEQFF. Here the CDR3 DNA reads TGTGCCAGCAGCTTAGATTGGAGCAATGAGCAGTTCTTC. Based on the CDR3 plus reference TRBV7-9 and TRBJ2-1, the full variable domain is DTGVSQNPRHKITKRGQNVTFRCDPISEHNRLYWYRQTLGQGPEFLTYFQNEAQLEKSRLLSDRFSAERPKGSFSTLEIQRTEQGDSAMYLCASSLDWSNEQFFGPGTRLTVL.

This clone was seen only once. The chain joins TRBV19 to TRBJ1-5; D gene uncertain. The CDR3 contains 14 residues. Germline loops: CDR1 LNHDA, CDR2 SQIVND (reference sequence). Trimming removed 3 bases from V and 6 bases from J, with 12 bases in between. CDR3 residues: CASSIREDIQPQHF. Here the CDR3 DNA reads TGTGCCAGTAGTATTCGGGAGGATATTCAGCCCCAGCATTTT.

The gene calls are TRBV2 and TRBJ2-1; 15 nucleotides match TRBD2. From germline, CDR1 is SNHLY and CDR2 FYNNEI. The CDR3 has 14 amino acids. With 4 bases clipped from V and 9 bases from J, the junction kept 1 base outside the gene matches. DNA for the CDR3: TGTGCCAGCAGTGGGACTAGCGGGAGGGTTGAGCAGTTCTTC. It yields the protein CASSGTSGRVEQFF.

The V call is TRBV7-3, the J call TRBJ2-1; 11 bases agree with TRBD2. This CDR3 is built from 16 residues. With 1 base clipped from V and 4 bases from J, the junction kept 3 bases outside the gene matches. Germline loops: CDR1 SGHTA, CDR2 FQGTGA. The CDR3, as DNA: TGTGCCAGCAGCTTAATTAGCGGGAGGGGTTACAATGAGCAGTTCTTC. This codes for CASSLISGRGYNEQFF.

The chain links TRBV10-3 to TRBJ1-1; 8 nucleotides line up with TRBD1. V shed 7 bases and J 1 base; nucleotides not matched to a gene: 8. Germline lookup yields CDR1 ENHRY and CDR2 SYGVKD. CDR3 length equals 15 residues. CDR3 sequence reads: CAITGQVLGNTEAFF. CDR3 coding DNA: TGTGCCATCACGGGACAGGTCCTAGGGAACACTGAAGCTTTCTTT.

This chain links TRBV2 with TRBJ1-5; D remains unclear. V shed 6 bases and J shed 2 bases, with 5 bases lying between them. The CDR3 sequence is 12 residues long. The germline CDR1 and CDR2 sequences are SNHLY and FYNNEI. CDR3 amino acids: CASRSGNQPQHF. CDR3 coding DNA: TGTGCCAGCAGAAGCGGCAATCAGCCCCAGCATTTT.

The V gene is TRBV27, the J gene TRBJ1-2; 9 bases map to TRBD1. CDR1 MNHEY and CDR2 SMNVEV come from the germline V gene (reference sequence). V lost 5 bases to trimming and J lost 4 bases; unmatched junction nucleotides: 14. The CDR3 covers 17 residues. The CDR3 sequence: CASSKVTGGGKGYGYTF. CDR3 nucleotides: TGTGCCAGCAGTAAAGTGACAGGGGGGGGCAAGGGCTATGGCTACACCTTC.

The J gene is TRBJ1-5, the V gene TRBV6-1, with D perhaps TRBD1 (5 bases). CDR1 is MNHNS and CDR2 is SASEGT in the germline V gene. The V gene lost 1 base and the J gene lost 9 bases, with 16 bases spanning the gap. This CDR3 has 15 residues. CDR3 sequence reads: CASSEGNRRTRPQHF. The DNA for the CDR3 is TGTGCCAGCAGTGAAGGGAACAGGCGCACGCGGCCCCAGCATTTT.

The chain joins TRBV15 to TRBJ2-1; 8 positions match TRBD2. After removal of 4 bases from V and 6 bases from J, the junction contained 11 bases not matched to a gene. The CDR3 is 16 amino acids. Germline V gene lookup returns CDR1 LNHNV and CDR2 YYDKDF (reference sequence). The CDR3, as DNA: TGTGCCACCAGCATACGTCCCGGACTAGCTGGCAATGAGCAGTTCTTC. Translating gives CATSIRPGLAGNEQFF.

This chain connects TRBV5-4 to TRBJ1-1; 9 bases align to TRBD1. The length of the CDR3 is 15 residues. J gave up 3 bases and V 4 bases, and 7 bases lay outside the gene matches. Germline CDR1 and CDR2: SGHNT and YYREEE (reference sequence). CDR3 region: CASSPGGQGYTEAFF. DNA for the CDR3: TGTGCCAGCAGCCCTGGGGGACAGGGTTACACTGAAGCTTTCTTT.